This is a list of T cell receptor beta chains from one sample in a study of blood T cell repertoires in COVID-19. Data came from immunoSEQ multiplex PCR; TCRdb stores just in-frame clones and leaves some out. The table records about 220,000 clones, roughly 85% of them present only once. Sequenced: peripheral blood. The receptors here all came from a woman aged 70-85 years with COVID-19, enrolled during active disease. Both conserved end residues are part of each CDR3. D genes are given only for firm matches. Clone size is given for some rows only: seen once, a few or many times, or a class if the clone is expanded.

j_gene,v_gene,d_gene,abundance,CDR3aa,CDR3nt
TRBJ1-6,TRBV30,NA,NA,CAWSPGAYNSPLHF,TGTGCCTGGAGTCCAGGGGCCTATAATTCACCCCTCCACTTT
TRBJ1-1,TRBV27,NA,few,CASSFNAYTEAFF,TGTGCCAGCAGTTTTAACGCGTACACTGAAGCTTTCTTT
TRBJ1-5,TRBV9,TRBD1,once,CASSGGQTSNQPQHF,TGTGCCAGCAGCGGGGGACAGACTAGCAATCAGCCCCAGCATTTT
TRBJ1-6,TRBV9,NA,NA,CASSVERVIIFQSLALHF,TGTGCCAGCAGCGTAGAGAGGGTGATTATTTTCCAGTCCCTTGCCCTCCACTTT
TRBJ2-5,TRBV7-2,NA,NA,CASSLTSRSETQYF,TGTGCCAGCAGCTTGACTAGTCGCTCAGAGACCCAGTACTTC
TRBJ1-2,TRBV28,NA,NA,CASTPSGAGDYGYTF,TGTGCCAGCACCCCCTCAGGGGCGGGGGACTATGGCTACACCTTC
TRBJ1-5,TRBV19,NA,few,CASSIDTRQAGDQPQHF,TGTGCCAGTAGTATAGATACTCGACAGGCCGGCGATCAGCCCCAGCATTTT
TRBJ1-2,TRBV30,TRBD1,NA,CAWRGQGSTYGYTF,TGTGCCTGGAGGGGACAGGGTTCGACCTATGGCTACACCTTC
TRBJ2-7,TRBV2,NA,NA,CASSNREFYEQYF,TGTGCCAGCAGTAACAGGGAATTTTACGAGCAGTACTTC
TRBJ1-1,TRBV27,NA,NA,CASSSQGSLTEAFF,TGTGCCAGCAGTTCCCAGGGCTCCCTCACTGAAGCTTTCTTT
TRBJ1-5,TRBV2,NA,NA,CASSEARPENSNQPQHF,TGTGCCAGCAGTGAAGCGAGGCCTGAAAATAGCAATCAGCCCCAGCATTTT
TRBJ1-5,TRBV9,NA,once,CASSLEAGRQPQHF,TGTGCCAGCAGCCTCGAGGCAGGGCGGCAGCCCCAGCATTTT
TRBJ1-3,TRBV4-1,NA,NA,CASSQDGGPGNTIYF,TGCGCCAGCAGCCAAGATGGTGGGCCTGGAAACACCATATATTTT
TRBJ2-6,TRBV10-3,NA,NA,CAISESRGSGANVLTF,TGTGCCATCAGTGAGTCTCGGGGCTCTGGGGCCAACGTCCTGACTTTC
TRBJ1-4,TRBV9,NA,NA,CASSAGLATNEKLFF,TGTGCCAGCAGCGCTGGACTGGCAACTAATGAAAAACTGTTTTTT
TRBJ2-4,TRBV27,NA,NA,CASRPLGENIQYF,TGTGCCAGCCGACCCCTAGGGGAAAACATTCAGTACTTC
TRBJ1-5,TRBV10-3,TRBD1,NA,CAISGGQGSGQPQHF,TGTGCCATCAGTGGCGGACAGGGATCAGGTCAGCCCCAGCATTTT
TRBJ2-2,TRBV18,NA,few,CASSPGRGNEGGELFF,TGTGCCAGCTCACCTGGTCGGGGGAACGAAGGCGGGGAGCTGTTTTTT
TRBJ2-5,TRBV11-2,TRBD2,few,CASSLDTSGGQETQYF,TGTGCCAGCAGCTTAGACACTAGCGGGGGCCAAGAGACCCAGTACTTC
TRBJ2-5,TRBV2,TRBD2,NA,CASSTGTSAPPETQYF,TGTGCCAGCAGTACTGGGACTAGCGCTCCCCCAGAGACCCAGTACTTC
TRBJ1-1,TRBV6-5,NA,NA,CASSYLGGGEAFF,TGTGCCAGCAGTTACTTGGGAGGCGGTGAAGCTTTCTTT
TRBJ2-5,TRBV5-5,TRBD2,NA,CASSLAGGLETQYF,TGTGCCAGCAGTTTAGCGGGGGGGCTTGAGACCCAGTACTTC
TRBJ1-6,TRBV7-8,NA,many,CASSLRGADNSPLHF,TGTGCCAGCAGCCTCAGGGGAGCGGATAATTCACCCCTCCACTTT
TRBJ1-1,TRBV4-3,TRBD1,few,CASSQEGAGGEDEAFF,TGCGCCAGCAGCCAAGAAGGTGCAGGGGGCGAAGATGAAGCTTTCTTT
TRBJ2-5,TRBV3-1/TRBV3-2,NA,NA,CASSQHPASAETQYF,TGTGCCAGCAGCCAACATCCCGCTAGTGCGGAGACCCAGTACTTC
TRBJ1-1,TRBV7-9,NA,NA,CASSHSGTPTTEAFF,TGTGCCAGCAGTCACTCCGGGACTCCGACCACTGAAGCTTTCTTT
TRBJ2-3,TRBV9,TRBD1,NA,CASSVNRGSTDTQYF,TGTGCCAGCAGCGTGAACAGGGGAAGCACAGATACGCAGTATTTT
TRBJ1-1,TRBV19,NA,NA,CASSIATDANTEAFF,TGTGCCAGTAGTATAGCGACAGACGCGAACACTGAAGCTTTCTTT
TRBJ2-7,TRBV2,TRBD1,NA,CASERDSRVQYF,TGTGCCAGCGAAAGGGACAGTAGGGTGCAGTACTTC
TRBJ2-7,TRBV5-4,NA,NA,CASSLGVSYEQYF,TGTGCCAGCAGCTTAGGGGTCTCCTACGAGCAGTACTTC
TRBJ1-1,TRBV5-4,NA,NA,CASSLGQRNTEAFF,TGTGCCAGCAGCTTGGGACAGCGCAACACTGAAGCTTTCTTT
TRBJ1-3,TRBV30,NA,NA,CAWSALLSGNTIYF,TGTGCCTGGAGTGCCTTACTCTCTGGAAACACCATATATTTT
TRBJ1-4,TRBV10-2,NA,NA,CASSHISPGEKLFF,TGCGCCAGCAGCCACATCTCCCCGGGGGAAAAACTGTTTTTT
TRBJ2-2,TRBV18,NA,NA,CASSPIPSGGTGELFF,TGTGCCAGCTCACCAATCCCCAGTGGAGGAACCGGGGAGCTGTTTTTT
TRBJ1-2,TRBV4-3,NA,NA,CASSPSAQVIGYTF,TGCGCCAGCAGCCCTAGTGCCCAAGTAATTGGCTACACCTTC
TRBJ2-5,TRBV7-6,TRBD1,NA,CASSRGDRVEETQYF,TGTGCCAGCAGCAGAGGGGACAGGGTAGAGGAGACCCAGTACTTC
TRBJ2-2,TRBV11-2,TRBD2,NA,CASSMGLALGTGELFF,TGTGCCAGCAGCATGGGACTAGCGTTAGGGACCGGGGAGCTGTTTTTT
TRBJ2-5,TRBV9,NA,NA,CASSVGSSETQYF,TGTGCCAGCAGCGTAGGAAGTAGCGAGACCCAGTACTTC
TRBJ2-6,TRBV9,NA,NA,CASSVLGSGANVLTF,TGTGCCAGCAGCGTACTCGGGTCTGGGGCCAACGTCCTGACTTTC
TRBJ2-7,TRBV19,TRBD1,NA,CASSKGQMSSYEQYF,TGTGCCAGTAGTAAGGGACAGATGAGCTCCTACGAGCAGTACTTC
TRBJ2-1,TRBV27,TRBD2,NA,CASSFRPRLAGAYNEQFF,TGTGCCAGCAGTTTCCGACCCCGACTAGCGGGCGCCTACAATGAGCAGTTCTTC
TRBJ2-2,TRBV4-2,NA,NA,CASSLVRATGELFF,TGTGCCAGCAGCCTGGTCAGGGCCACCGGGGAGCTGTTTTTT
TRBJ1-4,TRBV2,NA,NA,CASRVYNEKLFF,TGTGCCAGCAGGGTCTATAATGAAAAACTGTTTTTT
TRBJ2-1,TRBV5-1,NA,NA,CASSLGEAYNEQFF,TGCGCCAGCAGCTTGGGAGAGGCGTACAATGAGCAGTTCTTC
TRBJ1-5,TRBV30,NA,few,CAWSAGSVGTQPQHF,TGTGCCTGGAGTGCAGGGTCAGTGGGCACCCAGCCCCAGCATTTT
TRBJ1-6,TRBV7-2,NA,NA,CASSYDRPNSYNSPLHF,TGTGCCAGCAGCTACGACAGGCCGAACTCCTATAATTCACCCCTCCACTTT